This passage covers 19 T cell receptor beta chains from one sample sequenced in a study of monozygotic twins with inflammatory bowel disease. From the 5' RACE reads, TCRdb lists one entry per CDR3 protein and no DNA. The listing records approximately 330,000 distinct CDR3 sequences. The source material was blood. The receptors come from a human donor with ulcerative colitis or Crohn's disease, or a healthy co-twin of an affected twin (not recorded which).

This sequence joins TRBV7-2 and TRBJ2-7. Germline CDR1 reads SGHTA; CDR2 reads FQGNSA. The CDR3 runs to 12 residues. CDR3: CASSPDGREQYF.

The chain carries TRBV4-3 and TRBJ2-1. Germline CDR1 LGHNA, CDR2 YSLEER. This CDR3 is built from 16 residues. The CDR3 sequence: CASSQDDTIPFNEQFF.

The chain links TRBV20-1 to TRBJ1-1; TCRdb picks TRBD1, but there is no DNA to check that call. There are 13 residues in the CDR3. Germline V gene lookup returns CDR1 DFQATT and CDR2 SNEGSKA (reference sequence). The CDR3 sequence is CSAIGTLNTEAFF.

The chain has TRBV11-2 and TRBJ1-1; TCRdb picks TRBD1, but there is no DNA to check that call. CDR1 and CDR2 (germline): SGHAT, FQNNGV. The length of the CDR3 is 15 residues. This CDR3 reads CASSSYPTGNTEAFF.

This sequence joins TRBV6-5 and TRBJ2-1; the TRBD2 assignment by TCRdb is unverifiable without DNA. Germline values: CDR1 MNHEY, CDR2 SVGAGI. The CDR3 has 15 residues. The CDR3 here is CASSWQAGASYEQFF.

V gene TRBV9 combines with J gene TRBJ2-1; with no DNA, the TCRdb D assignment of TRBD2 cannot be verified. The CDR3 totals 12 residues. Germline assignment: CDR1 SGDLS and CDR2 YYNGEE. The CDR3 loop reads CASSPRGPEQFF.

The rearrangement uses TRBV11-2 and TRBJ2-1; TCRdb outputs TRBD1, but without DNA this stays unchecked. Germline-derived CDR1 and CDR2 are SGHAT and FQNNGV. This CDR3 region has 14 residues. CDR3 sequence reads: CASSLTPFDNEQFF.

The chain joins TRBV7-3 to TRBJ2-2; TCRdb lists TRBD1, though no DNA is available to test this call. The CDR3 totals 16 residues. Germline loops: CDR1 SGHTA, CDR2 FQGTGA. The CDR3 reads CASSFTGQMNTGELFF.

V gene TRBV5-1 combines with J gene TRBJ1-2; the D call from TCRdb, TRBD1, cannot be confirmed without DNA. In germline, CDR1 is SGHRS, CDR2 YFSETQ. This CDR3 has 13 amino acids. Here the CDR3 reads CASKQTGVGGYTF.

The rearrangement joins TRBV5-1 to TRBJ2-3; TCRdb selects TRBD2, and the lack of DNA leaves this call unchecked. Germline assignment: CDR1 SGHRS and CDR2 YFSETQ. CDR3 length: 16 amino acids. The CDR3 reads CASSLRPSGITDTQYF.

The chain combines TRBV5-1 with TRBJ2-1; TCRdb reports TRBD1, a call that lacks DNA to check it against. From germline, CDR1 is SGHRS and CDR2 YFSETQ. This CDR3 region has 15 residues. The CDR3 loop is CASSLVPGVVNEQFF.

The CDR3: CASSLEGQGNGANVLTF. The chain carries TRBV5-1 and TRBJ2-6; TCRdb's D call, TRBD1, is unchecked because there is no DNA. The germline V gene has CDR1 SGHRS and CDR2 YFSETQ. The CDR3 is 17 amino acids.

The V call is TRBV7-2, the J call TRBJ2-7; the TCRdb D gene call, TRBD2, has no DNA to confirm it. The CDR3 loop spans 14 amino acids. Looked up from germline, CDR1 is SGHTA and CDR2 is FQGNSA. The CDR3 reads CASSLTAVAYEQYF.

The chain has TRBV12-3 or TRBV12-4 and TRBJ1-1; TCRdb proposes TRBD1, but this gene call is untestable without DNA. The length of the CDR3 is 13 residues. The CDR3 sequence is CASRHQGAPEAFF.

The J gene is TRBJ2-5, the V gene TRBV5-1; TCRdb names TRBD1, which stays unverified in the absence of DNA. The CDR3 consists of 14 residues. Germline values: CDR1 SGHRS, CDR2 YFSETQ. CDR3 protein: CASSFETQGGTQYF.

The chain combines TRBV3-1 with TRBJ2-7; TCRdb gives TRBD1 as the D gene, but with no DNA this cannot be confirmed. This CDR3 has 15 residues. Per germline, CDR1 LGHDT and CDR2 YNNKEL (reference sequence). The CDR3 sequence: CASRHQGLRSYEQYF.

The chain couples TRBV4-3 to TRBJ2-1; the D call from TCRdb, TRBD1, cannot be confirmed without DNA. CDR1 is LGHNA, CDR2 YSLEER, per germline. This CDR3 is 16 amino acids long. The CDR3 sequence is CASSQVLQGSYNEQFF.

The V and J genes are TRBV14 and TRBJ2-3; the TCRdb D gene call, TRBD2, has no DNA to confirm it. The germline V gene has CDR1 SGHDN and CDR2 FVKESK. CDR3 size: 16 residues. The CDR3 loop is CASSQDRRGGTDTQYF.

CDR3 sequence reads: CASRGTLNTEAFF. This chain links TRBV6-5 with TRBJ1-1. The CDR3 is 13 residues long. Germline CDR1 MNHEY, CDR2 SVGAGI.